These 8 T cell receptor beta chains share one sample of origin, sequenced in a study of T-cell memory formation after mild COVID-19. One entry per CDR3 protein results from TCRdb running MiXCR on the 5' RACE reads. The data contain around 200,000 distinct CDR3 sequences, over 9% of them singletons. Specimen: PBMCs or a T cell subset sorted from them (not recorded which). These receptors all stem from a young man who had mild COVID-19 (a few samples of this study predate the infection). Cell type and time point are not known.

In this sample, this clonotype turned up a few times. The chain carries TRBV30 and TRBJ1-3; D unclear. Germline CDR1 is GTSNPN and CDR2 is SVGIG (reference sequence). Trimming removed 7 bases at V and 2 bases at J, with 12 bases between. The length of the CDR3 is 13 residues. The CDR3 region has the DNA TGTGCCTTCACACCCATGGCTGGAAACACCATATATTTT. The encoded protein is CAFTPMAGNTIYF.

This clonotype was seen repeatedly, ten times or more. V is TRBV12-3 or TRBV12-4 and J is TRBJ1-2; D is uncertain. The CDR3 totals 12 residues. The ends were cut back, 2 bases at V and 2 bases at J, with 3 bases in the middle. The CDR3 DNA reads as TGTGCCAGCAGTTTACAAAACTATGGCTACACCTTC. It is translated as CASSLQNYGYTF.

The rearrangement uses TRBV6-2 or TRBV6-3 and TRBJ2-7; TRBD1 agrees at 8 bases. Trimming at V came to 5 bases and at J to 3 bases, leaving 3 bases not matched to a gene. The CDR3 is 13 residues long. Germline CDR1 and CDR2: MNHEY and SVGEGT. The DNA of the CDR3 is TGTGCCAGCAGTATCACAGGGGGCTACGAGCAGTACGTC. It specifies CASSITGGYEQYV.

The chain carries TRBV19 and TRBJ1-4; no reliable D call. V lost 2 bases and J lost 3, with 7 bases in between. The CDR3 runs 14 residues. Looked up from germline, CDR1 is LNHDA and CDR2 is SQIVND (reference sequence). The CDR3 coding sequence is TGTGCCAGTAGTATACAGGCCGCTAATGAAAAACTGTTTTTT. This codes for CASSIQAANEKLFF.

The CDR3 DNA reads as TGTGCCAGTAGTATCCTCGACAGGCCCAACTATGGCTACACCTTC. It yields the protein CASSILDRPNYGYTF. This chain connects TRBV19 to TRBJ1-2; tentative D call: TRBD1 (6 bases). Trimming left V 3 bases short and J 2 bases short, with 13 bases between. The CDR3 has 15 amino acids. CDR1 and CDR2 from the germline V gene are LNHDA and SQIVND (reference sequence).

V and J are TRBV5-1 and TRBJ1-2; 11 bases align to TRBD1. V shed 3 bases and J 3 bases; nucleotides not matched to a gene: 10. This CDR3 has 17 amino acids. Per germline, CDR1 SGHRS and CDR2 YFSETQ. The CDR3 reads CASSSRTGGNFHYGYTF. The CDR3 region has the DNA TGCGCCAGCAGCTCCCGGACAGGGGGCAATTTCCACTATGGCTACACCTTC.

This clonotype was found a few times. The V and J genes are TRBV29-1 and TRBJ2-3; 10 bases align to TRBD1. Germline loops: CDR1 SQVTM, CDR2 ANQGSEA. The CDR3 extends over 13 amino acids. Germline trimming cut 3 bases from V and 5 bases from J; bases unmatched to any gene: 2. CDR3 region: CSVDGTGEDTQYF. In DNA, the CDR3 is TGCAGCGTTGACGGGACAGGGGAAGATACGCAGTATTTT.

This clonotype was recorded at least ten times. The chain combines TRBV29-1 with TRBJ2-1, with D tentatively TRBD2 (7 bases). The CDR3 length is 15 residues. The germline V gene encodes CDR1 SQVTM and CDR2 ANQGSEA. The ends were cut back, 2 bases at V and 5 bases at J, with 16 bases in the middle. CDR3 DNA sequence: TGCAGCGTTGAAAGGTGGGGGGGCGTAGACAATGAGCAGTTCTTC. This gives the protein CSVERWGGVDNEQFF.